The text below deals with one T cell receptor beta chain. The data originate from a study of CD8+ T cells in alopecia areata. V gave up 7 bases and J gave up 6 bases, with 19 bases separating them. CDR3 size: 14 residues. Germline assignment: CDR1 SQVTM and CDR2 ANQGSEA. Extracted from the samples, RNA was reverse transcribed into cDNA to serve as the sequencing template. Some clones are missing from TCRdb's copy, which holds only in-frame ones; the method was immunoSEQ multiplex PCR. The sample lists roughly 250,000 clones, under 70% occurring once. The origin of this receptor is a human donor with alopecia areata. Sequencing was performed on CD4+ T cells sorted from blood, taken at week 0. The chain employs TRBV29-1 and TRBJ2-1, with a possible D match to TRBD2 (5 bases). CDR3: CSAIRTARINEQFF. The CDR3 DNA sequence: TGCAGCGCAATTCGGACTGCCCGAATCAATGAGCAGTTCTTC.